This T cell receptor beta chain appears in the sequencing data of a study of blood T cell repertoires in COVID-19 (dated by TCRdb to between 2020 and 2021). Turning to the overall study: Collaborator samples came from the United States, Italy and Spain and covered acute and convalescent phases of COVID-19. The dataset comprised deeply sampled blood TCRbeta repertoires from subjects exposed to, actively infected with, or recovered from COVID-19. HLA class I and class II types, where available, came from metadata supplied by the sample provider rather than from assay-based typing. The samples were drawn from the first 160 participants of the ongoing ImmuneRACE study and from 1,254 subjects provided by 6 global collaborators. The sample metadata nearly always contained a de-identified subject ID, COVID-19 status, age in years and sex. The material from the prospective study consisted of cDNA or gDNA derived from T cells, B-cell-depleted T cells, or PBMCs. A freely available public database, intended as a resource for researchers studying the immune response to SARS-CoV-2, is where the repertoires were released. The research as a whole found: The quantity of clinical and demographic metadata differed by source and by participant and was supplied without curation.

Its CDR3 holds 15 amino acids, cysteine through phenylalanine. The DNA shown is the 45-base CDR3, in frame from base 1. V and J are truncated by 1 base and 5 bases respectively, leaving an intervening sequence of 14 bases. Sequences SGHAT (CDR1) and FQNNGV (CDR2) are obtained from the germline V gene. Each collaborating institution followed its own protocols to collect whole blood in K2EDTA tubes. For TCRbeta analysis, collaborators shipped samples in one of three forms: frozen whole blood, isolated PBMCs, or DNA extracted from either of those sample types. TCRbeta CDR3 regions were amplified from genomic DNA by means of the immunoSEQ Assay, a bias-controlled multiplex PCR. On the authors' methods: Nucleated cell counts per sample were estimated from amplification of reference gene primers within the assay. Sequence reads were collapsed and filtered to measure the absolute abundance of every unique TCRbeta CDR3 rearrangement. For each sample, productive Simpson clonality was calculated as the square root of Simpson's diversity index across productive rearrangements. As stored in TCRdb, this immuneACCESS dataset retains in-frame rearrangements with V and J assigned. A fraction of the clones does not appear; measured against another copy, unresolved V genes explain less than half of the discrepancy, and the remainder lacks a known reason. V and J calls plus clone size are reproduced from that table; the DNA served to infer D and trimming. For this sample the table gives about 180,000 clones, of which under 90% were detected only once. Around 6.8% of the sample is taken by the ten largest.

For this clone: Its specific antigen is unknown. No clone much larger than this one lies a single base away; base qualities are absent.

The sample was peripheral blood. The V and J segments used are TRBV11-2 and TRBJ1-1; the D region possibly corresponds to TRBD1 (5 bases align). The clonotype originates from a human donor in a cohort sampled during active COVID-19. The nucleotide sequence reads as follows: TGTGCCAGCAGCTTAGGGGCCCTCCGGGGGACTGAAGCTTTCTTT. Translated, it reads CASSLGALRGTEAFF.